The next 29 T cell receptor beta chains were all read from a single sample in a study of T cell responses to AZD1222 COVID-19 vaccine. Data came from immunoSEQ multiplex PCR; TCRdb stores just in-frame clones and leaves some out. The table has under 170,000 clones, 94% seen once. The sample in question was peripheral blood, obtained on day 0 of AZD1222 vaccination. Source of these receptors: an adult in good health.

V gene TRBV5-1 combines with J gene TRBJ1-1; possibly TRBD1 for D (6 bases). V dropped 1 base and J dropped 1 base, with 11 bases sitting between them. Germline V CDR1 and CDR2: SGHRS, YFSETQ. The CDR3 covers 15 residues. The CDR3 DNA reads TGCGCCAGCAGCTTGAGGGGGGAGGCGAACACTGAAGCTTTCTTT. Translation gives CASSLRGEANTEAFF.

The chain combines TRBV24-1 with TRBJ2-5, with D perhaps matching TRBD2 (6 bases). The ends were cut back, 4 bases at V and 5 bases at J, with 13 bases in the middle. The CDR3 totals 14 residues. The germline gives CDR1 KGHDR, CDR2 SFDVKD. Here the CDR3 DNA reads TGTGCCACCAGTGAAGAAGCGGGCGGGGAGACCCAGTACTTC. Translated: CATSEEAGGETQYF.

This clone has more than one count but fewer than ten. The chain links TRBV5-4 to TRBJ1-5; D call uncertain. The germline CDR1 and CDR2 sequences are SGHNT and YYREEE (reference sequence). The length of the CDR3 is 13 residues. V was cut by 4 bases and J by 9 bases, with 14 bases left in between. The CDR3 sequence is CASSLYGVGPQHF. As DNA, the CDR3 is TGTGCCAGCAGCCTCTACGGGGTGGGGCCCCAGCATTTT.

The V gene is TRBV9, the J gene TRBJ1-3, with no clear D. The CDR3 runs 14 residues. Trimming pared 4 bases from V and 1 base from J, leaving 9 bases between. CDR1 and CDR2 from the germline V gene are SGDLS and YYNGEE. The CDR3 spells CASSSGDSGNTIYF. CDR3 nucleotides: TGTGCCAGCAGCTCCGGGGATTCTGGAAACACCATATATTTT.

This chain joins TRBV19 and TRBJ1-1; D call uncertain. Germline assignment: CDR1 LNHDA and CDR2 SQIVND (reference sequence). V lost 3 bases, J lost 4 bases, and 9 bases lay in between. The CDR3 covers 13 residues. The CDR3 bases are TGTGCCAGTAGTATGAACGGGGTCACTGAAGCTTTCTTT. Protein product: CASSMNGVTEAFF.

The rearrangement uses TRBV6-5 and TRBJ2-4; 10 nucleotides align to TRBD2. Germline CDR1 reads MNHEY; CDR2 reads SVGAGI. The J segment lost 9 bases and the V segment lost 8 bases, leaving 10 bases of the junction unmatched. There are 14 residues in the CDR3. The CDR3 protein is CASELAGVGSIQYF. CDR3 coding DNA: TGTGCCAGCGAGCTAGCGGGAGTGGGGAGCATTCAGTACTTC.

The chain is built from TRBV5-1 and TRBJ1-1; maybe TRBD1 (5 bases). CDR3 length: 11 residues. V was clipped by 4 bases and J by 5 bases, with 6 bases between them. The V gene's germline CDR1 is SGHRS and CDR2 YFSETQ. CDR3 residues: CASSGGTEAFF. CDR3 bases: TGCGCCAGCAGCGGGGGTACTGAAGCTTTCTTT.

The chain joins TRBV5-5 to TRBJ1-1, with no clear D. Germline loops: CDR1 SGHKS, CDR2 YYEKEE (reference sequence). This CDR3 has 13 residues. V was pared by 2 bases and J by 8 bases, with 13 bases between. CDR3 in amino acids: CASSLFDSGEAFF. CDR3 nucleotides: TGTGCCAGCAGCTTATTTGACTCAGGCGAAGCTTTCTTT. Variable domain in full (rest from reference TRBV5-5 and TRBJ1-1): DAGVTQSPTHLIKTRGQQVTLRCSPISGHKSVSWYQQVLGQGPQFIFQYYEKEERGRGNFPDRFSARQFPNYSSELNVNALLLGDSALYLCASSLFDSGEAFFGQGTRLTVV.

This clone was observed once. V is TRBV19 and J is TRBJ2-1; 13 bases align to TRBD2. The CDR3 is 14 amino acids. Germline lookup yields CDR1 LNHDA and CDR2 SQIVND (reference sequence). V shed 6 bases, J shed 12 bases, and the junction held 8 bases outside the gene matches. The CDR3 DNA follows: TGTGCCAGTAGCGGACTAGCGGGGGCCGGTGCGCAGTTCTTC. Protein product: CASSGLAGAGAQFF.

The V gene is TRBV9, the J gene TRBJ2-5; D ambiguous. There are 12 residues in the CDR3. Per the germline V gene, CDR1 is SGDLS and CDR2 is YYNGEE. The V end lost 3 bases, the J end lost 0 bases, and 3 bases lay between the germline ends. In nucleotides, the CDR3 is TGTGCCAGCAGCGGAAACCAAGAGACCCAGTACTTC. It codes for CASSGNQETQYF.

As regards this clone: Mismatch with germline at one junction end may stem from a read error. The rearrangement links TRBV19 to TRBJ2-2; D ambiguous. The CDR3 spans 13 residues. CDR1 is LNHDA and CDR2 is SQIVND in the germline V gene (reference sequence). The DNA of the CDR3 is TGTGCCAGTAGTATAGTGAACAGCGGGGAGCTGTTTTTT. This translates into CASSIVNSGELFF. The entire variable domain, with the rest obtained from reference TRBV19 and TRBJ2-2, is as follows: DGGITQSPKYLFRKEGQNVTLSCEQNLNHDAMYWYRQDPGQGLRLIYYSQIVNDFQKGDIAEGYSVSREKKESFPLTVTSAQKNPTAFYLCASSIVNSGELFFGEGSRLTVL.

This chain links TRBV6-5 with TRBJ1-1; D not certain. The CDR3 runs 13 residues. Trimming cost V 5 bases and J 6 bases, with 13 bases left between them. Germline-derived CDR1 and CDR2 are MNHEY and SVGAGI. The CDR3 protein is CASSRLGKAEAFF. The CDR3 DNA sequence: TGTGCCAGCAGTCGGTTGGGGAAAGCTGAAGCTTTCTTT.

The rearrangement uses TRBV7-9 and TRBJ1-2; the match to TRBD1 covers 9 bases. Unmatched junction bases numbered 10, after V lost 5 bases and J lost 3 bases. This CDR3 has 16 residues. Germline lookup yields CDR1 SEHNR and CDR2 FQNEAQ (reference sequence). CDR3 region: CASSVSTTGGDYGYTF. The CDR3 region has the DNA TGTGCCAGCAGCGTAAGCACGACAGGGGGTGACTATGGCTACACCTTC.

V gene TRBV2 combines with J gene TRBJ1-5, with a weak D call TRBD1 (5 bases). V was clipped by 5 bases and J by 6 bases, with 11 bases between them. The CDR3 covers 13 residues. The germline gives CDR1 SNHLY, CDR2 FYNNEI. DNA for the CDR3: TGTGCCAGCAGTAGGGGATGGAGTCAGCCCCAGCATTTT. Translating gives CASSRGWSQPQHF.

The CDR3 spells CASSKEGTGQAEAFF. CDR3 DNA sequence: TGTGCCAGTAGTAAGGAGGGAACGGGACAGGCTGAAGCTTTCTTT. V and J are TRBV19 and TRBJ1-1, with 8 positions matching TRBD1. The CDR3 consists of 15 residues. V shed 4 bases and J 6 bases; nucleotides not matched to a gene: 10. Germline lookup yields CDR1 LNHDA and CDR2 SQIVND (reference sequence).

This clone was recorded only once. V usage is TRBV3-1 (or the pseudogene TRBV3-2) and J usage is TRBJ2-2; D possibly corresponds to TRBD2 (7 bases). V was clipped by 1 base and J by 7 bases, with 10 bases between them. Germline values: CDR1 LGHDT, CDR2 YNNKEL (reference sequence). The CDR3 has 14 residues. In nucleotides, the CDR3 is TGTGCCAGCAGCCAAGCGGGGGGCCTCGGGGAGCTGTTTTTT. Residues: CASSQAGGLGELFF.

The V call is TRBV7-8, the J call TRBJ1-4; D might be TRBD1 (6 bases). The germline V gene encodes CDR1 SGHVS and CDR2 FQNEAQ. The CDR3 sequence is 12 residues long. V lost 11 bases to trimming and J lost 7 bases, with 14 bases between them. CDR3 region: CAGGGPGEKLFF. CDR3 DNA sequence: TGTGCCGGAGGGGGGCCGGGTGAAAAACTGTTTTTT.

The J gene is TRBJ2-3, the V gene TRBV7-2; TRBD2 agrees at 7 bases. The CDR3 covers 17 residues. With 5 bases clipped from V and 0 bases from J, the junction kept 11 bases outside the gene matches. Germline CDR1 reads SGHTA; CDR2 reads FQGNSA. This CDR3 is CASSHPPWEGSTDTQYF. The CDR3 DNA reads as TGTGCCAGCAGCCACCCACCCTGGGAGGGAAGCACAGATACGCAGTATTTT. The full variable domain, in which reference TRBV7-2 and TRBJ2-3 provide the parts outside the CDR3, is GAGVSQSPSNKVTEKGKDVELRCDPISGHTALYWYRQSLGQGLEFLIYFQGNSAPDKSGLPSDRFSAERTGGSVSTLTIQRTQQEDSAVYLCASSHPPWEGSTDTQYFGPGTRLTVL.

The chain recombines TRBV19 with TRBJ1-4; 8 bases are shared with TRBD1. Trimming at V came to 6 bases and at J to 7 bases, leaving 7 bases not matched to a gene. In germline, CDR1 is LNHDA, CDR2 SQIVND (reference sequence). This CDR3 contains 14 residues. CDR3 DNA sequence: TGTGCCAGTAGGAAGAAACAGGGGGGTGAAAAACTGTTTTTT. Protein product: CASRKKQGGEKLFF.

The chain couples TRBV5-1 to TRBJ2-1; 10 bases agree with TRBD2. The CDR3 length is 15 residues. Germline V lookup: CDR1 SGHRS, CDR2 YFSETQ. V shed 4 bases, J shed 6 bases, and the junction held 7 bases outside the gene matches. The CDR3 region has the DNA TGCGCCAGCAGCGGCCTAGCGGGAGCACCCAATGAGCAGTTCTTC. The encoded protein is CASSGLAGAPNEQFF.

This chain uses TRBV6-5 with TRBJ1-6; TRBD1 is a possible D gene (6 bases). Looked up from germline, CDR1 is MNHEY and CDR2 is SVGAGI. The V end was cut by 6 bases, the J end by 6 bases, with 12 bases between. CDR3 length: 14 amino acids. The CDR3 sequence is CASRDRPINSPLHF. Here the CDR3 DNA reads TGTGCCAGCAGGGACAGACCCATTAATTCACCCCTCCACTTT.

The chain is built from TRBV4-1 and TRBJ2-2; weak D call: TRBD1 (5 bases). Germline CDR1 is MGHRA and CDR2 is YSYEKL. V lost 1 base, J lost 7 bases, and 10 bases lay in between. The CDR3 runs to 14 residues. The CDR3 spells CASSQVGADGELFF. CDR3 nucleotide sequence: TGCGCCAGCAGCCAAGTTGGGGCTGACGGGGAGCTGTTTTTT.

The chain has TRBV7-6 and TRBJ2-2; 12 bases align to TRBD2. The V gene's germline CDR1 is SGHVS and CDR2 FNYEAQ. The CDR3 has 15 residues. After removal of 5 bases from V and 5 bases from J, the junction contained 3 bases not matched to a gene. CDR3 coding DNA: TGTGCCAGCAGCCTGACTAGCGGGGGTACCGGGGAGCTGTTTTTT. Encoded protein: CASSLTSGGTGELFF. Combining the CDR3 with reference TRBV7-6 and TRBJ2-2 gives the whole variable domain GAGVSQSPRYKVTKRGQDVALRCDPISGHVSLYWYRQALGQGPEFLTYFNYEAQQDKSGLPNDRFSAERPEGSISTLTIQRTEQRDSAMYRCASSLTSGGTGELFFGEGSRLTVL.

CDR3 residues: CASSHSSVGEWYGYTF. The CDR3 nucleotides are TGTGCCAGCAGCCATTCGTCTGTGGGGGAATGGTATGGCTACACCTTC. The chain carries TRBV6-6 and TRBJ1-2; TRBD1 might be the D (5 bases). Germline loops: CDR1 MNHNY, CDR2 SVGAGI (reference sequence). This CDR3 contains 16 residues. Trimming cost V 6 bases and J 5 bases, with 22 bases left between them.

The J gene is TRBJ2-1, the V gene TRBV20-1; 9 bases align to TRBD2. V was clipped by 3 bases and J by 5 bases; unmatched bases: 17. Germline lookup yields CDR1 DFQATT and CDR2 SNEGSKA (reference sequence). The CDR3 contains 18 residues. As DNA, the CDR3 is TGCAGTGCTAGTCTACCTTTAGGCGGGGGGGCAGGAGACAATGAGCAGTTCTTC. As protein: CSASLPLGGGAGDNEQFF.

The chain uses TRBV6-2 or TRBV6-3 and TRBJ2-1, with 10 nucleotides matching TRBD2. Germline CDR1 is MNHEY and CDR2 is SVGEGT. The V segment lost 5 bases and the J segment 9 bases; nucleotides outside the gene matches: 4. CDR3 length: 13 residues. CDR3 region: CASSSGGAAEQFF. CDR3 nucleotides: TGTGCCAGCAGTAGCGGGGGGGCGGCTGAGCAGTTCTTC.

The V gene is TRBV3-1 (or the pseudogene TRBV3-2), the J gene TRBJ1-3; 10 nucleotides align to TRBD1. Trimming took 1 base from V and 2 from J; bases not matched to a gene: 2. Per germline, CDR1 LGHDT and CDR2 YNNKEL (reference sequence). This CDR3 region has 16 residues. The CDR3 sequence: CASSQVGTGAGNTIYF. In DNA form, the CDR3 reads TGTGCCAGCAGCCAAGTTGGGACAGGGGCTGGAAACACCATATATTTT.

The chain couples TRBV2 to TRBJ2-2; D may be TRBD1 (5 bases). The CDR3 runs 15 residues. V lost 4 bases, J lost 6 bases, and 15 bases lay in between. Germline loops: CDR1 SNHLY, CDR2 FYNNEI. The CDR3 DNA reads TGTGCCAGCAGTGCTGGACACTTACTTCCCGGGGAGCTGTTTTTT. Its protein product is CASSAGHLLPGELFF.

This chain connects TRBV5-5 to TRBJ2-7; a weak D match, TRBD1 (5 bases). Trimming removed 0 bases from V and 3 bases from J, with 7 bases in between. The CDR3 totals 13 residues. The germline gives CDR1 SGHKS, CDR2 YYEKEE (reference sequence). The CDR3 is CASSLEGHYEQYV. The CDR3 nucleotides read TGTGCCAGCAGCTTGGAGGGGCACTACGAGCAGTACGTC.